A selection of T cell receptor beta chains follows, all from one sample in a study of T-cell memory formation after mild COVID-19. MiXCR was run by TCRdb on the 5' RACE reads, yielding one entry per CDR3 protein. The data show 500,000 to 550,000 distinct CDR3 sequences, approximately 20% seen once. Sample: PBMCs or a T cell subset sorted from them (not recorded which). These receptors originate from an adult woman who had mild COVID-19 (a few samples of this study predate the infection). Cell type and time point are not known. Each CDR3 is given with its conserved first and last residue. A D gene is named only where the DNA matches it firmly. A row's size may be missing; if present it is once, few, many or a size class.

13	few	TRBV29-1	TRBJ2-7	NA	TGCAGCGTCCCCAGACCAGGGACCTACGAGCAGTACTTC	CSVPRPGTYEQYF
15	NA	TRBV11-3	TRBJ1-1	NA	TGTGCCAGCAGCTTAGGTAAAGATCGAAGGACTGAAGCTTTCTTT	CASSLGKDRRTEAFF
14	NA	TRBV7-9	TRBJ2-3	TRBD2	TGTGCCAGCAGCCTAGGCCGGGGGGTGGATACGCAGTATTTT	CASSLGRGVDTQYF
21	NA	TRBV6-6	TRBJ2-6	TRBD2	TGTGCCAGCAGTTACGCACCCGGGACTAGCGGGGGTAAGGGTGGGGCCAACGTCCTGACTTTC	CASSYAPGTSGGKGGANVLTF
15	NA	TRBV6-2/TRBV6-3	TRBJ2-3	TRBD2	TGTGCCAGCAGTTCGACTAGCGGGAAAACAGATACGCAGTATTTT	CASSSTSGKTDTQYF
11	few	TRBV7-9	TRBJ2-5	NA	TGTGCCAGCCTACCACAAGAGACCCAGTACTTC	CASLPQETQYF
12	NA	TRBV24-1	TRBJ2-7	NA	TGTGCCACCAGTGAGCGGGGGCACGAGCAGTACTTC	CATSERGHEQYF
16	NA	TRBV28	TRBJ1-1	TRBD1	TGTGCCAGCAGTTTATGGGGGGACAGGGGGGGTCTTGAAGCTTTCTTT	CASSLWGDRGGLEAFF
17	many	TRBV19	TRBJ2-4	TRBD2	TGTGCCAGTAGTACGGCGCGGGCGGGAGGCCGCGGAAACATTCAGTACTTC	CASSTARAGGRGNIQYF
15	few	TRBV24-1	TRBJ1-2	TRBD1	TGTGCCACCAGTGAGGAGACAGGGTCTAACTATGGCTACACCTTC	CATSEETGSNYGYTF
19	NA	TRBV12-3/TRBV12-4	TRBJ2-1	TRBD2	TGTGCCAGCAGTTCCTTATGGGGACTAGCGGGAGGGGGGACCAATGAGCAGTTCTTC	CASSSLWGLAGGGTNEQFF
18	NA	TRBV7-9	TRBJ2-3	TRBD2	TGTGCCAGCAGCTCAGTGATGGGTAGCGGGGCTAGCACAGATACGCAGTATTTT	CASSSVMGSGASTDTQYF
15	NA	TRBV20-1	TRBJ2-1	NA	TGCAGTGCTAGAGAACTAGCCGCTTCCTACAATGAGCAGTTCTTC	CSARELAASYNEQFF
16	few	TRBV7-9	TRBJ2-2	NA	TGTGCCAGCAGCCGATCCACAGGGACGAACACCGGGGAGCTGTTTTTT	CASSRSTGTNTGELFF
15	NA	TRBV7-2	TRBJ2-3	TRBD2	TGTGCCAGCAGGTCGGGACTAGCGGGAGTAAATACGCAGTATTTT	CASRSGLAGVNTQYF
14	many	TRBV5-5	TRBJ2-1	TRBD2	TGTGCCAGCAGCCCCCTAGCGGGTTACAATGAGCAGTTCTTC	CASSPLAGYNEQFF
11	NA	TRBV13	TRBJ2-7	NA	TGTGCCAGCAGCTTCAAGGGGGAGCAGTACTTC	CASSFKGEQYF
13	NA	TRBV6-6	TRBJ2-1	NA	TGTGCCAGCTCTCAGGGGGGCTCCAATGAGCAGTTCTTC	CASSQGGSNEQFF
16	few	TRBV25-1	TRBJ1-2	TRBD1	TGTGCCAGCAGTGAATACTCCACAGGGGCGTTTGGAGGCTACACCTTC	CASSEYSTGAFGGYTF
14	NA	TRBV20-1	TRBJ2-7	NA	TGCAGTGCTAGAGATCCTTTACCTCCCTACGAGCAGTACTTC	CSARDPLPPYEQYF
15	NA	TRBV6-5	TRBJ1-1	NA	TGTGCCAGCAGTTACTCGCGGGTAATGAACACTGAAGCTTTCTTT	CASSYSRVMNTEAFF
12	NA	TRBV21-1	TRBJ2-7	NA	TGTGCCAGCAGCAAAGGGGCCTGGGAGCAGTACTTC	CASSKGAWEQYF
15	NA	TRBV12-3/TRBV12-4	TRBJ1-6	NA	TGTGCCAGCAGTTTAGAAGGAGGCCAAGGGGCTCCCCTCCACTTT	CASSLEGGQGAPLHF
16	NA	TRBV7-6	TRBJ2-7	TRBD2	TGTGCCAGCAGCTTAAGTTCTAGCGGGGGGGCCTACGAGCAGTACTTC	CASSLSSSGGAYEQYF